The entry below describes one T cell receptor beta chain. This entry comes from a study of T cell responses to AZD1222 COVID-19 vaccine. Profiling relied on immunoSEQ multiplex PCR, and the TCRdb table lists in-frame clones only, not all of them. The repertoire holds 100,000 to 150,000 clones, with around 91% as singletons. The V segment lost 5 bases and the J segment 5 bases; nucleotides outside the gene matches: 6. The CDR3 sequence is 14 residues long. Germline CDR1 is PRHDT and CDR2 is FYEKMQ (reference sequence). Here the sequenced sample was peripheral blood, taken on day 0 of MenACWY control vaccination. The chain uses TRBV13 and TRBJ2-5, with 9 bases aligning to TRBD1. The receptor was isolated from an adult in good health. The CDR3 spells CASSQGTGLETQYF. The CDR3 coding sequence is TGTGCCAGCAGCCAGGGGACAGGGTTGGAGACCCAGTACTTC.